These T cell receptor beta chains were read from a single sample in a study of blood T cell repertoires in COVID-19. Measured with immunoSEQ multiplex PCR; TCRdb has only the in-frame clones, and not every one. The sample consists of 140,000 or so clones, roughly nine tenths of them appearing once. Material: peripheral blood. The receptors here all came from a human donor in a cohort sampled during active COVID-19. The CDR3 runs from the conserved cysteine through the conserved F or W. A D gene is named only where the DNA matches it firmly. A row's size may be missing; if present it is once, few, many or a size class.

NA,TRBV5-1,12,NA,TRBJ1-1,CASSLGQGEAFF,TGCGCCAGCAGCTTGGGGCAGGGTGAAGCTTTCTTT
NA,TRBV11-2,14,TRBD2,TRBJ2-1,CASSLRLAASGQFF,TGTGCCAGCAGCTTGAGACTAGCGGCCTCAGGGCAGTTCTTC
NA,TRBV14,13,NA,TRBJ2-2,CASSTGQFGELFF,TGTGCCAGCAGCACAGGACAGTTCGGGGAGCTGTTTTTT
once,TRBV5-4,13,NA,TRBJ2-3,CASSRESTDTQYF,TGTGCCAGCAGCCGCGAGTCCACAGATACGCAGTATTTT
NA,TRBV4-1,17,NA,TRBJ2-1,CASSPQDSPAYYNEQFF,TGCGCCAGCAGCCCCCAAGATTCTCCCGCCTACTACAATGAGCAGTTCTTC
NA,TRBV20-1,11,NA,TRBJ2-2,CSARGPGELFF,TGCAGTGCTAGAGGGCCCGGGGAGCTGTTTTTT
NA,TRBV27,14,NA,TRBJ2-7,CASSFARFSYEQYF,TGTGCCAGCAGTTTTGCGCGGTTCAGCTACGAGCAGTACTTC
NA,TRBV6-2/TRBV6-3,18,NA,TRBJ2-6,CASSPTEGIPSGANVLTF,TGTGCCAGCAGTCCGACGGAGGGGATTCCCTCTGGGGCCAACGTCCTGACTTTC
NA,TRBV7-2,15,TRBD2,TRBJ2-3,CASSPRLATTDTQYF,TGTGCCAGCAGCCCCCGACTAGCGACTACAGATACGCAGTATTTT
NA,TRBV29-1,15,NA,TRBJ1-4,CSVGSGQDSFEKLFF,TGCAGCGTGGGGTCTGGCCAGGACTCTTTTGAAAAACTGTTTTTT
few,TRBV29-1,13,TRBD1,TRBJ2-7,CSVPGTGGYEQYF,TGCAGCGTACCCGGGACAGGGGGATACGAGCAGTACTTC
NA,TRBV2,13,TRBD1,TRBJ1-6,CASKGQGDSPLHF,TGTGCCAGCAAAGGACAGGGGGACTCACCCCTCCACTTT
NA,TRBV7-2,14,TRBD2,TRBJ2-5,CASSLGLAKETQYF,TGTGCCAGCAGCTTAGGACTAGCCAAAGAGACCCAGTACTTC
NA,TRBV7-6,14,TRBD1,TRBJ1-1,CASSLTGGNTEAFF,TGTGCCAGCAGCTTAACAGGGGGGAACACTGAAGCTTTCTTT
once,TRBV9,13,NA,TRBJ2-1,CASSVDLPNEQFF,TGTGCCAGCAGCGTAGACTTACCCAATGAGCAGTTCTTC
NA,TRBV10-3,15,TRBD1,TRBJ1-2,CAISGQGASGYGYTF,TGTGCCATCAGTGGACAGGGGGCCTCTGGGTATGGCTACACCTTC
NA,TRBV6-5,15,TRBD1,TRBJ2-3,CASSRQEARTGAQYF,TGTGCCAGCAGTAGACAGGAAGCTCGTACAGGGGCGCAGTATTTT
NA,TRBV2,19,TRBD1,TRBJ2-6,CASSGPGQGMKSGANVLTF,TGTGCCAGCAGTGGACCGGGACAGGGAATGAAATCTGGGGCCAACGTCCTGACTTTC
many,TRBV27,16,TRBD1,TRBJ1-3,CASTLEGGADGNTIYF,TGTGCCAGCACTCTTGAAGGGGGCGCGGATGGAAACACCATATATTTT
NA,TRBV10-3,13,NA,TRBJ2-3,CAITKQGTDTQYF,TGTGCCATCACTAAACAGGGCACAGATACGCAGTATTTT
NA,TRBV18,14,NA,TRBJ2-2,CASSPTGPTGELFF,TGTGCCAGCTCACCAACAGGACCCACCGGGGAGCTGTTTTTT
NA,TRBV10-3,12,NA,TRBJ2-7,CAISEQGYEQYF,TGTGCCATCAGTGAGCAGGGATACGAGCAGTACTTC
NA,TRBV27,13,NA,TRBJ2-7,CASSLARGFEQYF,TGTGCCAGCAGTTTAGCCCGAGGTTTCGAGCAGTACTTC
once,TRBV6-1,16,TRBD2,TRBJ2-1,CASSDPGGGIYNEQFF,TGTGCCAGCAGTGATCCGGGAGGCGGTATATACAATGAGCAGTTCTTC
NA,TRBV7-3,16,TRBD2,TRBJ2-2,CASRLGLAGNTGELFF,TGTGCCAGCAGACTAGGACTAGCGGGGAACACCGGGGAGCTGTTTTTT
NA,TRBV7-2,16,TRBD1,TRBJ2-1,CASSLRDRVLYNEQFF,TGTGCCAGCAGCCTTCGGGACAGGGTCCTATACAATGAGCAGTTCTTC
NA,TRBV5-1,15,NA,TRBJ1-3,CASSLSAISGNTIYF,TGCGCCAGCAGCTTGAGCGCCATCTCCGGAAACACCATATATTTT
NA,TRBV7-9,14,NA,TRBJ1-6,CASSWTAPNSPLHF,TGTGCCAGCAGCTGGACAGCTCCTAATTCACCCCTCCACTTT
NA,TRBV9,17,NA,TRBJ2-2,CASSPRWGHTNTGELFF,TGTGCCAGCAGCCCCCGGTGGGGACACACGAACACCGGGGAGCTGTTTTTT
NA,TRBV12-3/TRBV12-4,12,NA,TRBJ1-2,CASSSGGRGYTF,TGTGCCAGCAGTTCTGGGGGGAGAGGCTACACCTTC
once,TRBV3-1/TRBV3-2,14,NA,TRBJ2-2,CASSWVSGTGELFF,TGTGCCAGCAGCTGGGTATCAGGCACCGGGGAGCTGTTTTTT
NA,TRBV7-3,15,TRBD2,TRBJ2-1,CASSFTSGGYNEQFF,TGTGCCAGCAGCTTTACTAGCGGGGGATACAATGAGCAGTTCTTC
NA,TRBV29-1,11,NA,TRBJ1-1,CIARGNTEAFF,TGCATCGCGAGGGGGAACACTGAAGCTTTCTTT
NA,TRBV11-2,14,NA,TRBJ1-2,CASSYNQVGYGYTF,TGTGCCAGCAGCTACAACCAGGTTGGCTATGGCTACACCTTC
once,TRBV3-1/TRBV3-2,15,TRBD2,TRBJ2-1,CASSQGTSIRAEQFF,TGTGCCAGCAGCCAGGGGACTAGCATTCGGGCTGAGCAGTTCTTC
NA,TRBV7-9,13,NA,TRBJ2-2,CASSLGASGELFF,TGTGCCAGCAGCCTGGGGGCATCCGGGGAGCTGTTTTTT
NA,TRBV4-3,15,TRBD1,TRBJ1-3,CASSQRGQGGNTIYF,TGCGCCAGCAGCCAAAGGGGACAGGGGGGGAACACCATATATTTT
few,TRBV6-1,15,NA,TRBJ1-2,CASSEATGWDYGYTF,TGTGCCAGCAGTGAAGCGACGGGATGGGACTATGGCTACACCTTC
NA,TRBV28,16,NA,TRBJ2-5,CASSHHRDNPRETQYF,TGTGCCAGCAGCCACCACCGGGACAATCCCCGGGAGACCCAGTACTTC
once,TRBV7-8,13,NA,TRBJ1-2,CASSLEVQGGYTF,TGTGCCAGCAGCTTAGAGGTCCAGGGGGGCTACACCTTC
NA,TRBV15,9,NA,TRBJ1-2,CATEYGYTF,TGTGCCACCGAGTATGGCTACACCTTC
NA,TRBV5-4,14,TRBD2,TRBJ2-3,CASSSAGGLDTQYF,TGTGCCAGCAGCTCAGCGGGGGGGTTGGATACGCAGTATTTT
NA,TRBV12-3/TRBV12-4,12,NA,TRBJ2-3,CASSFTADTQYF,TGTGCCAGCAGTTTTACTGCAGATACGCAGTATTTT
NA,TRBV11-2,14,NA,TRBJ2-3,CASDVGAGAPVPRF,NA
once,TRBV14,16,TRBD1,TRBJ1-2,CASSYSGTGDYYGYTF,TGTGCCAGCAGCTACTCCGGGACAGGAGACTACTATGGCTACACCTTC
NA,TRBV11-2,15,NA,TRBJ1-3,CASSFGGWAGNTIYF,TGTGCCAGCAGCTTTGGGGGGTGGGCCGGAAACACCATATATTTT
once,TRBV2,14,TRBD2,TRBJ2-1,CASNGLAGNNEQFF,TGTGCCAGCAATGGACTAGCGGGGAACAATGAGCAGTTCTTC
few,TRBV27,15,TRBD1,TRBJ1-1,CASGTRTGRNTEAFF,TGTGCCAGCGGGACCAGGACAGGGAGGAACACTGAAGCTTTCTTT
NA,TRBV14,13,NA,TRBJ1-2,CASSHYRTNGYTF,TGTGCCAGCAGCCATTATAGAACGAATGGCTACACCTTC
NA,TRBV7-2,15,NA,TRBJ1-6,CASSFQAYFDSPLHF,TGTGCCAGCAGCTTTCAGGCTTATTTTGATTCACCCCTCCACTTT
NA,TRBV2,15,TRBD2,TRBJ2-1,CASSPLAGGYNEQFF,TGTGCCAGCAGTCCCTTAGCGGGGGGATACAATGAGCAGTTCTTC
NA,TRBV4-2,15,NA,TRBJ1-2,CASSQEAVQGDGYTF,TGTGCCAGCAGCCAAGAGGCCGTACAGGGCGACGGCTACACCTTC
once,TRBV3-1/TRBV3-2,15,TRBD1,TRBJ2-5,CASSQEGQGANTQYF,TGTGCCAGCAGCCAGGAAGGACAGGGGGCAAATACCCAGTACTTC
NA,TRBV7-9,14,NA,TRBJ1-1,CASNFGTANTEAFF,TGTGCCAGCAACTTCGGGACTGCGAACACTGAAGCTTTCTTT
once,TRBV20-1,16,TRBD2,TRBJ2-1,CSASFGGGKTYNEQFF,TGCAGTGCTAGTTTTGGCGGGGGGAAAACCTACAATGAGCAGTTCTTC
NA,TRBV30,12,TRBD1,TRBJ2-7,CAWSGTGVEQYF,TGTGCCTGGAGTGGGACAGGGGTAGAGCAGTACTTC
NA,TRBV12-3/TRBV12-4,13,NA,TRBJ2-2,CASSSHGAGELFF,TGTGCCAGCAGTTCGCACGGGGCCGGGGAGCTGTTTTTT